This T cell receptor beta chain was sequenced during a study of cytomegalovirus exposure and HLA in healthy donors. Points from the study as a whole: There were reportedly fewer N-insertions in an Asian-associated ancestry cluster than the roughly 670-donor mean, in a later analysis. Trimming of TCR beta V- and J-genes showed a link, identified in a later analysis, to a missense DCLRE1C variant. Most TCR sequences showed up rarely, but some public TCRs showed up in many donors.

Use of 60 Vbeta and 13 Jbeta primers characterized the PCR. Libraries were prepared by immunoSEQ multiplex PCR; TCRdb keeps only in-frame clonotypes and omits some of them. The sample yields about 120,000 clones, 74% seen once. Worth noting for this clone: Its matching antigen is unknown.

In germline, CDR1 is DFQATT, CDR2 SNEGSKA (reference sequence). The CDR3 has 9 amino acids. The receptor's source is a human donor in good health. Sequencing was done on a sample of PBMCs. This sequence joins TRBV20-1 and TRBJ2-5; possible D gene TRBD1, 5 bases. The CDR3 is CSAGFTQYF. CDR3 coding DNA: TGCAGCGCAGGGTTTACCCAGTACTTC.